This TCR beta chain was sequenced in a study of spatial heterogeneity in lung cancer. Findings of the study overall: Ubiquitous, expanded tumor-derived TCRs were more frequently observed in blood at resection than at follow-up.

Stated time point: blood at routine non-recurrence follow-up after resection. The authors sequenced whole RNA from tumor, nontumor lung or frozen PBMC without sorting. This clonotype was observed a handful of times. Its specificity is unknown. TCRdb redid the calling of the 5' RACE reads with MiXCR, one entry per CDR3 protein. Of over 85,000 distinct CDR3 sequences in the sample, roughly a fifth were seen once. Per germline, CDR1 DFQATT and CDR2 SNEGSKA (reference sequence). V lost 8 bases, J lost 3 bases, and 6 bases stayed unmatched. The CDR3 spans 12 residues. The sequencing used PBMCs, collected at follow-up. The chain uses TRBV20-1 and TRBJ2-7; 8 positions match TRBD1. This receptor was identified in a male donor with early-stage non-small cell lung cancer. The DNA for the CDR3 is TGCAGTCTCGCGACAGGGGACTACGAGCAGTACTTC. This gives the protein CSLATGDYEQYF.